These 25 T cell receptor beta chains were all obtained from the same sample, sequenced in a study of CD8+ T cells in alopecia areata. Extracted from the samples, RNA was reverse transcribed into cDNA to serve as the sequencing template. Here immunoSEQ multiplex PCR was the method, and the copy in TCRdb shows in-frame clones only, minus some. Among some 150,000 clones listed, around half were seen once. Sequences were derived from CD8+ T cells sorted from blood, sampled at week 0. These receptors all stem from a human donor with alopecia areata.

This chain uses TRBV7-8 with TRBJ1-5; no clear D. The germline gives CDR1 SGHVS, CDR2 FQNEAQ. The length of the CDR3 is 15 residues. V was clipped by 3 bases and J by 4 bases, with 13 bases between them. CDR3 bases: TGTGCCAGCAGCTTTAAGGGAAGGGAGAATCAGCCCCAGCATTTT. Encoded protein: CASSFKGRENQPQHF.

The chain carries TRBV30 and TRBJ1-2; tentative D call: TRBD1 (5 bases). This CDR3 is built from 11 residues. V lost 5 bases to trimming and J lost 4 bases, with 8 bases between them. CDR1 is GTSNPN, CDR2 SVGIG, per germline (reference sequence). CDR3 nucleotides: TGTGCCTGGGACAGACTCTATGGCTACACCTTC. It codes for CAWDRLYGYTF. The whole variable domain, remainder taken from reference TRBV30 and TRBJ1-2, is SQTIHQWPATLVQPVGSPLSLECTVEGTSNPNLYWYRQAAGRGLQLLFYSVGIGQISSEVPQNLSASRPQDRQFILSSKKLLLSDSGFYLCAWDRLYGYTFGSGTRLTVV.

A few counts support this clone. The V call is TRBV5-1, the J call TRBJ2-7, with D possibly TRBD1 on 7 matching bases. Germline V gene lookup returns CDR1 SGHRS and CDR2 YFSETQ. The ends were cut back, 1 base at V and 1 base at J, with 12 bases in the middle. The CDR3 has 15 amino acids. Here the CDR3 DNA reads TGCGCCAGCAGCTTGCGCTCAGGGGGGTCCTACGAGCAGTACTTC. Protein product: CASSLRSGGSYEQYF.

V gene TRBV4-1 combines with J gene TRBJ1-1, with D uncertain. The germline CDR1 and CDR2 sequences are MGHRA and YSYEKL. The CDR3 has 14 residues. V lost 0 bases, J lost 4 bases, and 9 bases lay in between. The CDR3 coding sequence is TGCGCCAGCAGCCAAGATCGGACGGGCACTGAAGCTTTCTTT. Translated, it gives CASSQDRTGTEAFF.

The rearrangement uses TRBV11-2 and TRBJ1-1, with 7 bases matching TRBD1. The CDR3 runs to 15 residues. V shed 1 base and J 6 bases; nucleotides not matched to a gene: 8. Germline CDR1 and CDR2: SGHAT and FQNNGV. The DNA for the CDR3 is TGTGCCAGCAGCTTAGTAGGGGGCGTTGTCTCTGAAGCTTTCTTT. This encodes CASSLVGGVVSEAFF. Filled out from reference TRBV11-2 and TRBJ1-1, the complete variable domain reads EAGVAQSPRYKIIEKRQSVAFWCNPISGHATLYWYQQILGQGPKLLIQFQNNGVVDDSQLPKDRFSAERLKGVDSTLKIQPAKLEDSAVYLCASSLVGGVVSEAFFGQGTRLTVV.

The genes are TRBV7-2 and TRBJ2-3; D uncertain. Trimming stripped 1 base from V and 0 bases from J, with 14 bases between. Germline-derived CDR1 and CDR2 are SGHTA and FQGNSA. This CDR3 spans 17 amino acids. CDR3 in DNA: TGTGCCAGCAGCTTAGTCCTGGGGATTACTAGCACAGATACGCAGTATTTT. Its protein product is CASSLVLGITSTDTQYF. Full variable domain (remainder filled in from reference TRBV7-2 and TRBJ2-3): GAGVSQSPSNKVTEKGKDVELRCDPISGHTALYWYRQSLGQGLEFLIYFQGNSAPDKSGLPSDRFSAERTGGSVSTLTIQRTQQEDSAVYLCASSLVLGITSTDTQYFGPGTRLTVL.

V gene TRBV2 combines with J gene TRBJ1-6; D remains unclear. CDR3 size: 16 residues. Germline lookup yields CDR1 SNHLY and CDR2 FYNNEI. V was clipped by 1 base and J by 4 bases, with 11 bases between them. The CDR3 region is CASSEGGGGYNSPLHF. CDR3 DNA sequence: TGTGCCAGCAGTGAAGGGGGAGGAGGATATAATTCACCCCTCCACTTT.

J is TRBJ1-1 and V is TRBV5-1, with a weak D call TRBD1 (6 bases). Germline V CDR1 and CDR2: SGHRS, YFSETQ. The CDR3 runs 13 residues. With 4 bases removed from V and 6 bases from J, the gap between germline ends came to 13 bases. This chain's CDR3 is CASSRSAGAEAFF. The CDR3 DNA reads TGCGCCAGCAGCCGCTCGGCAGGGGCTGAAGCTTTCTTT.

This clone was counted only a few times. The V call is TRBV7-8, the J call TRBJ2-7; a possible D gene is TRBD1 (5 bases). The CDR3 is made up of 14 amino acids. Trimming took 1 base from V and 1 from J, leaving 8 bases between them. Germline CDR1 reads SGHVS; CDR2 reads FQNEAQ. CDR3: CASSLEGDSYEQYF. Here the CDR3 DNA reads TGTGCCAGCAGCTTAGAAGGGGATTCCTACGAGCAGTACTTC. The full variable domain, with the rest looked up from reference TRBV7-8 and TRBJ2-7, is GAGVSQSPRYKVAKRGQDVALRCDPISGHVSLFWYQQALGQGPEFLTYFQNEAQLDKSGLPSDRFFAERPEGSVSTLKIQRTQQEDSAVYLCASSLEGDSYEQYFGPGTRLTVT.

The chain combines TRBV27 with TRBJ1-5; D is perhaps TRBD1 (5 bases). Germline loops: CDR1 MNHEY, CDR2 SMNVEV (reference sequence). Trimming cost V 6 bases and J 0 bases, with 12 bases left between them. The CDR3 has 15 amino acids. CDR3 in amino acids: CASRPTAYSNQPQHF. CDR3 DNA: TGTGCCAGCAGGCCGACAGCTTATAGCAATCAGCCCCAGCATTTT.

CDR3 DNA: TGCGCCAGCAGTCAAAAAGTGGACAGGCTCACTGAAGCTTTCTTT. Translation: CASSQKVDRLTEAFF. The V call is TRBV23-1, the J call TRBJ1-1; 7 positions agree with TRBD1. TRBV23-1 carries the ORF label, with uncertain function. V lost 2 bases and J lost 4; bases outside the gene matches: 7. The CDR3 covers 15 residues.

The rearrangement joins TRBV2 to TRBJ1-6, with a possible D match to TRBD1 (5 bases). Trimming left V 0 bases short and J 10 bases short, with 13 bases between. Per germline, CDR1 SNHLY and CDR2 FYNNEI. The CDR3 runs 15 residues. This CDR3 is CASSEADSGESPLHF. In DNA, the CDR3 is TGTGCCAGCAGTGAAGCGGACTCGGGGGAATCACCCCTCCACTTT.

This clone was seen more than once but under ten times. The CDR3 nucleotides read TGTGCCAGCAGCTTGGGCACAGGGTTTGAGCAGTACTTC. It codes for CASSLGTGFEQYF. The chain is built from TRBV13 and TRBJ2-7; the D gene is possibly TRBD1 (6 bases). Deletions cut 3 bases from V and 7 bases from J, with 13 bases between. The CDR3 is 13 residues long. Germline assignment: CDR1 PRHDT and CDR2 FYEKMQ (reference sequence).

This rearrangement joins TRBV7-9 to TRBJ2-5; tentatively, D is TRBD1 (6 bases). Germline V gives CDR1 SEHNR, CDR2 FQNEAQ (reference sequence). Trimming shortened V by 5 bases and J by 0 bases, and 13 bases separated the two germline ends. The CDR3 is 15 residues long. CDR3 DNA: TGTGCCAGCAGCCCAAGGACAGTCAACCAAGAGACCCAGTACTTC. This encodes CASSPRTVNQETQYF.

This clone was detected only a few times. V and J are TRBV4-2 and TRBJ1-2, with 7 bases matching TRBD1. The CDR3 consists of 15 residues. CDR1 LGHNA and CDR2 YNFKEQ come from the germline V gene. V dropped 2 bases and J dropped 6; count of bases not matched to a gene: 9. The CDR3 region has the DNA TGTGCCAGCAGCCAAATAACAGGGGTATCAGATGGCTACACCTTC. As protein: CASSQITGVSDGYTF.

V is TRBV15 and J is TRBJ1-4; D may be TRBD1 (5 bases). Germline V gives CDR1 LNHNV, CDR2 YYDKDF (reference sequence). The CDR3 totals 16 residues. Trimming pared 0 bases from V and 3 bases from J, leaving 11 bases between. The CDR3 loop is CATSRDLSGANEKLFF. CDR3 sequence (DNA): TGTGCCACCAGCAGAGATCTGTCGGGGGCTAATGAAAAACTGTTTTTT.

The chain links TRBV4-1 to TRBJ1-6; maybe TRBD1 (6 bases). Looked up from germline, CDR1 is MGHRA and CDR2 is YSYEKL. The CDR3 is 12 residues long. Trimming removed 1 base at V and 13 bases at J, with 8 bases between. CDR3 nucleotides: TGCGCCAGCAGCCAAGGGCAGGGGCCCCTCCACTTT. It specifies CASSQGQGPLHF.

This rearrangement joins TRBV30 to TRBJ2-7, with TRBD2 identical over 10 bases. The germline V gene encodes CDR1 GTSNPN and CDR2 SVGIG (reference sequence). The V segment lost 0 bases and the J segment 6 bases; nucleotides outside the gene matches: 2. There are 13 residues in the CDR3. The CDR3 loop reads CAWSVLAGAEQYF. The CDR3 DNA reads TGTGCCTGGAGTGTGCTAGCGGGGGCCGAGCAGTACTTC.

The rearrangement uses TRBV2 and TRBJ2-5; D is ambiguous. CDR1 is SNHLY, CDR2 FYNNEI, per germline. V was cut by 7 bases and J by 0 bases, with 6 bases left in between. This CDR3 contains 12 residues. The CDR3, as DNA: TGTGCCAGCAAGGCGGACCAAGAGACCCAGTACTTC. Amino acid sequence: CASKADQETQYF.

This clone appeared a single time. The J gene is TRBJ1-5, the V gene TRBV4-3, with D hard to call. Germline V lookup: CDR1 LGHNA, CDR2 YSLEER. Trimming shortened V by 4 bases and J by 4 bases, and 14 bases separated the two germline ends. The CDR3 has 15 amino acids. The CDR3 spells CASSLSLGENQPQHF. CDR3 sequence (DNA): TGCGCCAGCAGCCTTTCGCTTGGGGAAAATCAGCCCCAGCATTTT.

The V gene is TRBV30, the J gene TRBJ1-1; perhaps TRBD1 as D (5 bases). Germline V gene sequence: CDR1 GTSNPN, CDR2 SVGIG (reference sequence). There are 13 residues in the CDR3. Trimming removed 3 bases from V and 10 bases from J, with 18 bases in between. The CDR3 nucleotides read TGTGCCTGGAGGGATAAACAGGCGATGGTAGCTTTCTTT. Translated: CAWRDKQAMVAFF.

This clone has just one count. The J gene is TRBJ1-1, the V gene TRBV30, with TRBD1 as a possible D gene (5 bases). The CDR3 has 11 amino acids. Trimming left V 4 bases short and J 8 bases short, with 11 bases between. From germline, CDR1 is GTSNPN and CDR2 SVGIG (reference sequence). CDR3: CAWIWGREAFF. In DNA, the CDR3 is TGTGCCTGGATCTGGGGCAGGGAAGCTTTCTTT.

This clone was seen a few times. The chain joins TRBV10-3 to TRBJ2-7; D ambiguous. Per germline, CDR1 ENHRY and CDR2 SYGVKD. The CDR3 covers 11 residues. V lost 1 base, J lost 7 bases, and 5 bases lay in between. CDR3 residues: CAISELREQYF. DNA for the CDR3: TGTGCCATCAGTGAGTTGAGGGAGCAGTACTTC.

The J gene is TRBJ2-7, the V gene TRBV30; tentative D call: TRBD1 (5 bases). CDR1 and CDR2 (germline): GTSNPN, SVGIG (reference sequence). Trimming cost V 0 bases and J 6 bases, with 12 bases left between them. This CDR3 has 13 residues. CDR3 in amino acids: CAWSVPGMAEQYF. The CDR3 region has the DNA TGTGCCTGGAGTGTACCAGGGATGGCCGAGCAGTACTTC. Combining the CDR3 with reference TRBV30 and TRBJ2-7 gives the whole variable domain SQTIHQWPATLVQPVGSPLSLECTVEGTSNPNLYWYRQAAGRGLQLLFYSVGIGQISSEVPQNLSASRPQDRQFILSSKKLLLSDSGFYLCAWSVPGMAEQYFGPGTRLTVT.

V and J are TRBV20-1 and TRBJ2-1; D is ambiguous. This CDR3 is 11 amino acids long. With 2 bases removed from V and 8 bases from J, the gap between germline ends came to 7 bases. Germline V CDR1 and CDR2: DFQATT, SNEGSKA (reference sequence). The CDR3: CSARLEDEQFF. In DNA, the CDR3 is TGCAGTGCTAGACTAGAGGATGAGCAGTTCTTC.